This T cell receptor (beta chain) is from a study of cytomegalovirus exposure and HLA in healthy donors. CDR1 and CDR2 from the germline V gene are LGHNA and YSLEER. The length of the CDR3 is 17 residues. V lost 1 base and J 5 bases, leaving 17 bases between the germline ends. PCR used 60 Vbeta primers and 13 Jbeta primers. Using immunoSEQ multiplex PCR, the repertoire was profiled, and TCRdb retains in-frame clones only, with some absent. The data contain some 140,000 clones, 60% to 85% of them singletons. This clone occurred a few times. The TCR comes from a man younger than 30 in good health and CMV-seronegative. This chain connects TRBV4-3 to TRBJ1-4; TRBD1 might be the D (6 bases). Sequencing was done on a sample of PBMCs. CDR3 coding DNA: TGCGCCAGCAGCCAAGCGCCGCGGGAGGGGGACAATGAAAAACTGTTTTTT. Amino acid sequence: CASSQAPREGDNEKLFF.